The 19 T cell receptor beta chains in this list originate from one sample, sequenced in a study of chemoradiotherapy in HPV16-positive cancers. Using immunoSEQ multiplex PCR, the repertoire was profiled, and TCRdb retains in-frame clones only, with some absent. The sample consists of some 30,000 clones, 80% of them appearing once. The source material was blood, sampled from a patient who underwent chemoradiotherapy. Source of these receptors: a human donor with HPV-associated anogenital cancer.

V and J are TRBV7-7 and TRBJ2-1; 8 nucleotides align to TRBD1. V was pared by 5 bases and J by 1 base, with 7 bases of the junction left unmatched. The germline gives CDR1 SSHAT, CDR2 FNYEAQ (reference sequence). The CDR3 is 16 residues long. The CDR3 DNA sequence: TGTGCCAGCAGCCCAACGGACAGGGCATCCTACAATGAGCAGTTCTTC. It is translated as CASSPTDRASYNEQFF.

The V call is TRBV7-2, the J call TRBJ1-2; perhaps TRBD1 as D (6 bases). The CDR3 is 15 amino acids. V was pared by 7 bases and J by 0 bases, with 15 bases between. Germline V gene data show CDR1 as SGHTA and CDR2 as FQGNSA. The CDR3 region is CASTLGAGSNYGYTF. Here the CDR3 DNA reads TGTGCCAGCACCCTGGGGGCAGGTTCTAACTATGGCTACACCTTC.

The chain has TRBV25-1 and TRBJ1-4; TRBD1 might be the D (5 bases). The CDR3 totals 15 residues. V was shortened by 2 bases and J by 5 bases, with 12 bases between the two germline ends. Looked up from germline, CDR1 is MGHDK and CDR2 is SYGVNS. The CDR3 coding sequence is TGTGCCAGCAGTGAAGTTCGACAGACGAATGAAAAACTGTTTTTT. Translation: CASSEVRQTNEKLFF.

The chain combines TRBV18 with TRBJ2-1, with 8 bases lining up with TRBD2. V lost 1 base, J lost 8 bases, and 10 bases stayed unmatched. The CDR3 has 16 residues. From germline, CDR1 is KGHSH and CDR2 LQKENI. Here the CDR3 reads CASSPLLAGGWYEQFF. CDR3 nucleotides: TGTGCCAGCTCACCACTCTTGGCGGGGGGTTGGTATGAGCAGTTCTTC.

The V gene is TRBV19, the J gene TRBJ1-2, with TRBD1 matching over 7 bases. Germline lookup yields CDR1 LNHDA and CDR2 SQIVND (reference sequence). This CDR3 has 16 amino acids. V was clipped by 4 bases and J by 1 base; unmatched bases: 9. The CDR3 spells CASSTSTGNLNYGYTF. The CDR3 coding sequence is TGTGCCAGTAGTACCTCGACAGGGAACCTTAACTATGGCTACACCTTC. The full variable domain, rest sourced from reference TRBV19 and TRBJ1-2, is DGGITQSPKYLFRKEGQNVTLSCEQNLNHDAMYWYRQDPGQGLRLIYYSQIVNDFQKGDIAEGYSVSREKKESFPLTVTSAQKNPTAFYLCASSTSTGNLNYGYTFGSGTRLTVV.

The chain joins TRBV5-1 to TRBJ2-3; TRBD2 aligns across 14 bases. Germline V gene sequence: CDR1 SGHRS, CDR2 YFSETQ. The junction had 5 bases not matched to a gene; V was cut back by 3 bases and J by 5 bases. This CDR3 region has 16 residues. The CDR3 bases are TGCGCCAGCAGCTCAACCGGGACTAGCGGGGGAGATACGCAGTATTTT. Encoded protein: CASSSTGTSGGDTQYF. Variable domain in full (rest from reference TRBV5-1 and TRBJ2-3): KAGVTQTPRYLIKTRGQQVTLSCSPISGHRSVSWYQQTPGQGLQFLFEYFSETQRNKGNFPGRFSGRQFSNSRSEMNVSTLELGDSALYLCASSSTGTSGGDTQYFGPGTRLTVL.

The chain joins TRBV2 to TRBJ1-3; D not certain. This CDR3 has 14 residues. CDR1 is SNHLY and CDR2 is FYNNEI in the germline V gene. Deletions cut 2 bases from V and 3 bases from J, with 8 bases between. The CDR3 here is CASSESGGGNTIYF. The CDR3 DNA is TGTGCCAGCAGTGAAAGCGGCGGTGGAAACACCATATATTTT.

The gene calls are TRBV11-2 and TRBJ2-7; D is undetermined. This CDR3 is built from 14 residues. In germline, CDR1 is SGHAT, CDR2 FQNNGV. V dropped 6 bases and J dropped 1 base, with 13 bases sitting between them. This CDR3 is CASSINTVSYEQYF. Here the CDR3 DNA reads TGTGCCAGCAGTATTAACACAGTTTCCTACGAGCAGTACTTC.

The chain uses TRBV5-5 and TRBJ2-2; D is perhaps TRBD1 (6 bases). The germline V and J ends were trimmed by 4 bases and 0 bases, with 10 bases remaining between them. This CDR3 contains 15 residues. The germline CDR1 and CDR2 sequences are SGHKS and YYEKEE (reference sequence). The CDR3 bases are TGTGCCAGCAGCCGGGACACCACGAACACCGGGGAGCTGTTTTTT. Protein: CASSRDTTNTGELFF.

The rearrangement joins TRBV9 to TRBJ1-2, with 8 bases matching TRBD1. CDR1 and CDR2 (germline): SGDLS, YYNGEE. Trimming took 0 bases from V and 8 from J; bases not matched to a gene: 18. CDR3 size: 18 residues. The CDR3 DNA sequence: TGTGCCAGCAGCGTAGATATCAGAGGGGGGACAGGTCCTCTAGGCTACACCTTC. It codes for CASSVDIRGGTGPLGYTF.

This chain joins TRBV11-2 and TRBJ1-4; D is possibly TRBD1 (5 bases). The CDR3 is 15 amino acids. V was trimmed by 7 bases and J by 0 bases, leaving 12 bases between them. In germline, CDR1 is SGHAT, CDR2 FQNNGV. The CDR3 is CASNLGGPTNEKLFF. As DNA, the CDR3 is TGTGCCAGCAACTTGGGGGGACCAACTAATGAAAAACTGTTTTTT.

This clone was found once. This chain's CDR3 is CASSIRGSWLTYGYTF. CDR3 DNA sequence: TGTGCCAGCAGCATTAGGGGGAGCTGGTTAACCTATGGCTACACCTTC. The V and J genes are TRBV13 and TRBJ1-2, with a tentative D call TRBD1 (6 bases). The CDR3 has 16 amino acids. The germline gives CDR1 PRHDT, CDR2 FYEKMQ (reference sequence). Trimming took 5 bases from V and 4 from J, leaving 20 bases between them. Supplemented by reference TRBV13 and TRBJ1-2, the full variable domain reads AAGVIQSPRHLIKEKRETATLKCYPIPRHDTVYWYQQGPGQDPQFLISFYEKMQSDKGSIPDRFSAQQFSDYHSELNMSSLELGDSALYFCASSIRGSWLTYGYTFGSGTRLTVV.

The chain has TRBV6-5 and TRBJ1-3, with a possible D match to TRBD1 (6 bases). Per the germline V gene, CDR1 is MNHEY and CDR2 is SVGAGI. The CDR3 has 14 residues. V lost 5 bases and J lost 4, with 12 bases in between. The CDR3 spells CASSGIGGGNTIYF. Here the CDR3 DNA reads TGTGCCAGCAGTGGCATTGGGGGCGGAAACACCATATATTTT.

This chain connects TRBV11-1 to TRBJ2-1; 13 bases line up with TRBD2. Per germline, CDR1 SGHAT and CDR2 FQDESV (reference sequence). With V trimmed by 5 bases and J by 2 bases, 9 bases remained unmatched. CDR3 length: 18 residues. The CDR3 DNA reads as TGTGCCAGCAGCCAGGGACTAGCGGGGCCCACCACCTACAATGAGCAGTTCTTC. Translation gives CASSQGLAGPTTYNEQFF.

The CDR3 DNA reads as TGTGCCAGCAGCTTTTCCGACGTATCGTACGAGCAGTACTTC. Protein: CASSFSDVSYEQYF. The chain is built from TRBV13 and TRBJ2-7, with D hard to call. Germline V gives CDR1 PRHDT, CDR2 FYEKMQ (reference sequence). Trimming pared 3 bases from V and 4 bases from J, leaving 13 bases between. The CDR3 extends over 14 amino acids.

The V and J genes are TRBV5-4 and TRBJ2-1, with 9 bases fitting TRBD2. Germline CDR1 SGHNT, CDR2 YYREEE (reference sequence). The CDR3 consists of 16 residues. V lost 4 bases to trimming and J lost 7 bases; unmatched junction nucleotides: 12. CDR3 nucleotides: TGTGCCAGCAGCGCCGTGGGGCGGGGGGGCGAAAATGAGCAGTTCTTC. It codes for CASSAVGRGGENEQFF.

The genes are TRBV27 and TRBJ2-7; tentative D call: TRBD1 (6 bases). V lost 8 bases and J lost 5, with 13 bases in between. CDR1 and CDR2 from the germline V gene are MNHEY and SMNVEV (reference sequence). This CDR3 is built from 12 residues. The CDR3 coding sequence is TGTGCCAGCCGTCCCGGACAGCACGAGCAGTACTTC. It specifies CASRPGQHEQYF.

This rearrangement joins TRBV5-1 to TRBJ2-3; no clear D gene. The CDR3 is 11 residues long. The germline gives CDR1 SGHRS, CDR2 YFSETQ. Trimming cost V 1 base and J 5 bases, with 2 bases left between them. The CDR3 spells CASSLRDTQYF. The CDR3 coding sequence is TGCGCCAGCAGCTTGAGAGATACGCAGTATTTT.

This chain connects TRBV14 to TRBJ2-2; no reliable D call. Germline V gives CDR1 SGHDN, CDR2 FVKESK. V was clipped by 4 bases and J by 2 bases, with 11 bases between them. CDR3 length equals 15 residues. The CDR3 DNA sequence: TGTGCCAGCAGCCTCGTGGGGTCCAACACCGGGGAGCTGTTTTTT. Encoded protein: CASSLVGSNTGELFF.